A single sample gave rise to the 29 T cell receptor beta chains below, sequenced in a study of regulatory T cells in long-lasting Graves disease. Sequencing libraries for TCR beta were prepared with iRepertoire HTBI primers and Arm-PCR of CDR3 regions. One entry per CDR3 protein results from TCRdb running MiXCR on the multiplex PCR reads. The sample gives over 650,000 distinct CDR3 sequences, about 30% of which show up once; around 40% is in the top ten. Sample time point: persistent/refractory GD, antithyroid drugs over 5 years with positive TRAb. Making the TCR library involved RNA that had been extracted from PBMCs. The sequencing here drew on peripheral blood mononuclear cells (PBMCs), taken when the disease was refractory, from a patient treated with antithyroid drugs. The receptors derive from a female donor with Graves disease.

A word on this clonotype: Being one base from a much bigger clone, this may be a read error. CDR3 region: CASSLGRGNEQSF. The DNA for the CDR3 is TGTGCCAGCAGTTTAGGCAGGGGCAATGAGCAGTCCTTC. This chain links TRBV12-3 or TRBV12-4 with TRBJ2-1; tentative D call: TRBD1 (6 bases). CDR3 length: 13 amino acids.

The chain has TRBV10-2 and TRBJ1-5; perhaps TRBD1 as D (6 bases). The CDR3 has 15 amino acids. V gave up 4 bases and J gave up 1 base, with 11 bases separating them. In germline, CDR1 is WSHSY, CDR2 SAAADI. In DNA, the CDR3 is TGCGCCAGCAGTGGACAGGTTTTGAGCAATCAGCCCCAGCATTTT. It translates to CASSGQVLSNQPQHF.

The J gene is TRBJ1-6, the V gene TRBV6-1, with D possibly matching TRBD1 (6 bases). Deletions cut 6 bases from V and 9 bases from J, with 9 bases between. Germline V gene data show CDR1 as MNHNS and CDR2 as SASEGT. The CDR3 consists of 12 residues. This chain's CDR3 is CASSRTVSPLHF. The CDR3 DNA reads TGTGCCAGCAGCAGGACAGTTTCACCCCTCCACTTT.

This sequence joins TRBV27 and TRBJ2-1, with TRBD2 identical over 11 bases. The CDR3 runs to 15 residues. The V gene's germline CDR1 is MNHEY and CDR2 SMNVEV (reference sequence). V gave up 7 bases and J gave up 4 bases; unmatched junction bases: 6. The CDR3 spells CASTMLAGGYNEQFF. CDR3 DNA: TGTGCCAGCACCATGCTAGCGGGAGGTTACAATGAGCAGTTCTTC.

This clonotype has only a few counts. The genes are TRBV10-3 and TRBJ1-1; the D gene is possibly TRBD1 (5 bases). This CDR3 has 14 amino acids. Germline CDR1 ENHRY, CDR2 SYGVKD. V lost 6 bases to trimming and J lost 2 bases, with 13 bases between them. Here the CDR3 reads CAIRPRVINTEAFF. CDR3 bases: TGTGCCATCAGGCCCAGGGTAATTAACACTGAAGCTTTCTTT.

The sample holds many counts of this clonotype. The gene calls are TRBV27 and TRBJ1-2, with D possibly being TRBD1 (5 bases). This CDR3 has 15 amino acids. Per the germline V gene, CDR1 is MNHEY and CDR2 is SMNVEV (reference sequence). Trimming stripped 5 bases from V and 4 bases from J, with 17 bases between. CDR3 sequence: CASSPSYDSLYGYTF. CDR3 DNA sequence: TGTGCCAGCAGTCCCTCATACGACAGCCTCTATGGCTACACCTTC.

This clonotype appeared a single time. The CDR3 bases are TGCAGTGCTAGTCGGGGGAACTCCCGCACAGATACGCAGTATTTT. This codes for CSASRGNSRTDTQYF. The chain employs TRBV20-1 and TRBJ2-3; the D gene is possibly TRBD2 (6 bases). The CDR3 runs 15 residues. Trimming removed 3 bases at V and 1 base at J, with 14 bases between. Germline V gives CDR1 DFQATT, CDR2 SNEGSKA (reference sequence).

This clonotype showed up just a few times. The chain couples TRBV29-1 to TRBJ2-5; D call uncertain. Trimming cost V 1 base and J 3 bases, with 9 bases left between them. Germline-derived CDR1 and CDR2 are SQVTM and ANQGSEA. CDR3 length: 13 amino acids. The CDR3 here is CSVEGSWEETQYF. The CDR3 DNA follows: TGCAGCGTTGAAGGGAGCTGGGAAGAGACCCAGTACTTC.

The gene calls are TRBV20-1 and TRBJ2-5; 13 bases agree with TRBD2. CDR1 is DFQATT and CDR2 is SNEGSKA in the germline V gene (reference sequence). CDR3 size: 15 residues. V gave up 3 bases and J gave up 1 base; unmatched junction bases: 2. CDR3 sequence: CSASRTSGSQETQYF. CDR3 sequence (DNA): TGCAGTGCTAGTCGGACTAGCGGGAGCCAAGAGACCCAGTACTTC.

The CDR3 loop is CSVGDRPNSPLHF. Here the CDR3 DNA reads TGCAGCGTTGGGGACAGGCCTAATTCACCCCTCCACTTT. V and J are TRBV29-1 and TRBJ1-6; 8 nucleotides align to TRBD1. Germline trimming cut 4 bases from V and 6 bases from J; bases unmatched to any gene: 2. Germline V gene data show CDR1 as SQVTM and CDR2 as ANQGSEA. The CDR3 spans 13 residues. The full variable domain, its missing parts supplied by reference TRBV29-1 and TRBJ1-6, is SAVISQKPSRDICQRGTSLTIQCQVDSQVTMMFWYRQQPGQSLTLIATANQGSEATYESGFVIDKFPISRPNLTFSTLTVSNMSPEDSSIYLCSVGDRPNSPLHFGNGTRLTVT.

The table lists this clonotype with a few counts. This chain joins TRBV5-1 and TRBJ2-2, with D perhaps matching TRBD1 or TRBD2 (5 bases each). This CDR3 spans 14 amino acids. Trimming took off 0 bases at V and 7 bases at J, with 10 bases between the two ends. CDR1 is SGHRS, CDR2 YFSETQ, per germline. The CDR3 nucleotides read TGCGCCAGCAGCTTGGAAGGGACGGGCGGGGAGCTGTTTTTT. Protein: CASSLEGTGGELFF.

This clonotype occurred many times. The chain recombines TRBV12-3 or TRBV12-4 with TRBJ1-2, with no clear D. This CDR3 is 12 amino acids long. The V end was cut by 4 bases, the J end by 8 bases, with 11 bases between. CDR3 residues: CASSSDTAGYTF. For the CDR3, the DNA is TGTGCCAGCAGTTCAGACACAGCCGGCTACACCTTC.

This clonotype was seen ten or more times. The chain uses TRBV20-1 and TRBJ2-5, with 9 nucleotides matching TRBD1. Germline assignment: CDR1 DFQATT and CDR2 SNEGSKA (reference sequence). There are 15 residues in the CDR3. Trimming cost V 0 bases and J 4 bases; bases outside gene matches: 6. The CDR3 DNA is TGCAGTGCTAGAGATCCCAGGACAGGGGTAGAGACCCAGTACTTC. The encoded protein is CSARDPRTGVETQYF.

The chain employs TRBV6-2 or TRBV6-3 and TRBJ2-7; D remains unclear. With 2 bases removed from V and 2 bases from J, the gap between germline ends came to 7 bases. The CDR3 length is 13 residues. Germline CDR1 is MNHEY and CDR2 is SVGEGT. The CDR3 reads CASSYGETYEQYF. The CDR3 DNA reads TGTGCCAGCAGTTACGGCGAAACCTACGAGCAGTACTTC.

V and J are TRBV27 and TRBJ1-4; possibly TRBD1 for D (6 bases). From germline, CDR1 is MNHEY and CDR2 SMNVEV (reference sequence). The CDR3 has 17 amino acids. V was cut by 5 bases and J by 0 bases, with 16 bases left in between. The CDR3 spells CASSPTQQGPTNEKLFF. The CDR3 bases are TGTGCCAGCAGTCCAACTCAACAGGGCCCAACTAATGAAAAACTGTTTTTT.

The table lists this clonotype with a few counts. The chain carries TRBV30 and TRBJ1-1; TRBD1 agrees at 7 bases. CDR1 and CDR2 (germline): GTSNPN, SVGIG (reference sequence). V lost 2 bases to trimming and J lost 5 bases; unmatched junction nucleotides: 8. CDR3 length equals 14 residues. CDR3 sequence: CAWSWAGGETEAFF. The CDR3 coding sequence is TGTGCCTGGAGTTGGGCAGGGGGAGAAACTGAAGCTTTCTTT. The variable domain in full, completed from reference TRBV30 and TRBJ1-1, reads SQTIHQWPATLVQPVGSPLSLECTVEGTSNPNLYWYRQAAGRGLQLLFYSVGIGQISSEVPQNLSASRPQDRQFILSSKKLLLSDSGFYLCAWSWAGGETEAFFGQGTRLTVV.

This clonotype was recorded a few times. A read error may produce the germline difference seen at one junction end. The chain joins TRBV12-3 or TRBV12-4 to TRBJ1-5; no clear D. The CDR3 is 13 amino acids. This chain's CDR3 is CAGSGQFNQPQHF. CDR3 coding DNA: TGTGCCGGCAGCGGCCAGTTCAATCAGCCCCAGCATTTT.

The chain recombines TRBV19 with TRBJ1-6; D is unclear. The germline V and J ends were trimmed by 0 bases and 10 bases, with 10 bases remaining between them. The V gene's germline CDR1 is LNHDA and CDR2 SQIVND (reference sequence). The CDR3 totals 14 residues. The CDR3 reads CASSIDPLGSPLHF. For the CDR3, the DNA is TGTGCCAGTAGTATAGATCCGCTTGGATCACCCCTCCACTTT.

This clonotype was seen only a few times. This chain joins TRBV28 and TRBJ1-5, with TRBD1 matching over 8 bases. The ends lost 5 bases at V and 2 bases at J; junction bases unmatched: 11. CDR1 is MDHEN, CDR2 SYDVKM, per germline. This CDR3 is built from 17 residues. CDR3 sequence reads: CASSRPVHRGGNQPQHF. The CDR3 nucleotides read TGTGCCAGCAGTCGACCCGTCCACAGGGGGGGCAATCAGCCCCAGCATTTT.

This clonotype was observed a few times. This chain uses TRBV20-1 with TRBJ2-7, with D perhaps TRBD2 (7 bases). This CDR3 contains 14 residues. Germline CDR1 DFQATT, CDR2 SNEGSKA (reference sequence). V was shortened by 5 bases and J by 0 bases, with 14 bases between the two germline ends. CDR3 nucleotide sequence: TGCAGTGCTTACGGGGGCGGGAGCTCCTACGAGCAGTACTTC. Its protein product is CSAYGGGSSYEQYF.

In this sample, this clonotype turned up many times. The CDR3 sequence: CAYDRARVDEYEQYF. In DNA form, the CDR3 reads TGTGCCTACGACCGGGCCAGGGTGGATGAGTACGAGCAGTACTTC. The J gene is TRBJ2-7, the V gene TRBV7-3, with D possibly being TRBD1 (5 bases). V lost 11 bases and J 4 bases, leaving 24 bases between the germline ends. The CDR3 is 15 amino acids. From germline, CDR1 is SGHTA and CDR2 FQGTGA.

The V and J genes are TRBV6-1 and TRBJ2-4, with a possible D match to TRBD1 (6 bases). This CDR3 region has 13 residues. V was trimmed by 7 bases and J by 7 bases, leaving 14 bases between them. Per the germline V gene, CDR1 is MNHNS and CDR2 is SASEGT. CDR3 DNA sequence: TGTGCCAGCATAGGAGAGCAGGGGAACATTCAGTACTTC. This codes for CASIGEQGNIQYF.

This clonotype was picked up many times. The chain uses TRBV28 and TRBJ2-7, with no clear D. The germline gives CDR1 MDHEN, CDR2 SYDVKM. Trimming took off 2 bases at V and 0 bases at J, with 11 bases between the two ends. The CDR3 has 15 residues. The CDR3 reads CASSLDRHPSYEQYF. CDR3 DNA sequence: TGTGCCAGCAGTTTAGACCGGCATCCCTCCTACGAGCAGTACTTC.

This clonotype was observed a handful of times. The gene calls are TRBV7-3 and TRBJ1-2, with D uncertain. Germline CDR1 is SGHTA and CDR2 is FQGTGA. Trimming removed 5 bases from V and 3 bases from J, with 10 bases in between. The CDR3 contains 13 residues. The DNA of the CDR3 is TGTGCCAGCAGCGAACCCCCTGACTATGGCTACACCTTC. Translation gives CASSEPPDYGYTF.

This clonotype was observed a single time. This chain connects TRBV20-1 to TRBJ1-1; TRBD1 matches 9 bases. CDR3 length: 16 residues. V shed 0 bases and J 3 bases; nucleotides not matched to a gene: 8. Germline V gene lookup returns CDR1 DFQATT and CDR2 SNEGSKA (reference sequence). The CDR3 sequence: CSARDLGQGYDTEAFF. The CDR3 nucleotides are TGCAGTGCTAGAGATCTCGGACAGGGGTACGACACTGAAGCTTTCTTT.

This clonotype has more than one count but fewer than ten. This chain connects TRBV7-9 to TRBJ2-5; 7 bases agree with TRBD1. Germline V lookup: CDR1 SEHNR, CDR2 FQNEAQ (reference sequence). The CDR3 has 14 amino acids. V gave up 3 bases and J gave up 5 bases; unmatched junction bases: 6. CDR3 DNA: TGTGCCAGCAGCTTTACAGGGGAGAAGGAGACCCAGTACTTC. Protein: CASSFTGEKETQYF.

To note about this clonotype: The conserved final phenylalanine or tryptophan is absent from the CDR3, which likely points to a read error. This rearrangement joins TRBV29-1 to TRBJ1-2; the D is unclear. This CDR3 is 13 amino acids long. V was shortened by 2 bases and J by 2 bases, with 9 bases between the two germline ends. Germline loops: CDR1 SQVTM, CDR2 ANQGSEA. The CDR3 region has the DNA TGCAGCGTTGAACAGCCACCGAACTATGGCTACACCCTC. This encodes CSVEQPPNYGYTL.

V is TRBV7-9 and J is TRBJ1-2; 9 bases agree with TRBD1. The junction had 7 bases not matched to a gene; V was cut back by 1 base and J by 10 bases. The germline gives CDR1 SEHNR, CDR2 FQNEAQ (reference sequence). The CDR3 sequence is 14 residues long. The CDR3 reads CASSLDGTGFDYTF. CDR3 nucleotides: TGTGCCAGCAGCTTAGATGGGACAGGGTTCGACTACACCTTC.

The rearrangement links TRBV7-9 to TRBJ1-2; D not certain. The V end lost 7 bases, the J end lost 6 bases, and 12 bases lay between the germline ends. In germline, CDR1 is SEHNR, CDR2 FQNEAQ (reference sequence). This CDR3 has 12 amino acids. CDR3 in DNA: TGTGCCAGCACCCATAGTGGAGATGGCTACACCTTC. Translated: CASTHSGDGYTF.